Shown below are 27 T cell receptor beta chains from a single sample sequenced in a study of CXCR3-negative and CXCR3-positive naive CD8 T cells. UMI labels and 5' RACE were used to prepare the TRB cDNA libraries. One entry per CDR3 protein, without DNA, is what TCRdb gives after re-calling the 5' RACE reads. Its listing shows just under 45,000 distinct CDR3 sequences. Input material: memory CD8+ T cells from blood. These receptors came from a human donor in good health. Some clones in this sample may be carry-over from other donors' samples.

The chain combines TRBV10-3 with TRBJ1-5; without DNA, the TCRdb call of TRBD1 cannot be checked. Germline lookup yields CDR1 ENHRY and CDR2 SYGVKD. The CDR3 sequence is 15 residues long. The CDR3 sequence: CAIRDLGEKGQPQHF.

This chain connects TRBV7-8 to TRBJ2-1; the D gene TCRdb calls, TRBD2, cannot be checked with no DNA. This CDR3 comprises 17 residues. Germline CDR1 SGHVS, CDR2 FQNEAQ. The CDR3 protein is CASSHLPSPGVVDEQFF.

The chain combines TRBV20-1 with TRBJ2-2; TCRdb returns TRBD1, unconfirmable since there is no DNA. The CDR3 runs 17 residues. CDR1 is DFQATT and CDR2 is SNEGSKA in the germline V gene (reference sequence). CDR3 sequence reads: CSARDLDRGLNTGELFF.

The chain joins TRBV18 to TRBJ2-6. CDR1 KGHSH and CDR2 LQKENI come from the germline V gene. CDR3 length: 17 residues. CDR3: CASSPGVSNSGANVLTF.

This rearrangement joins TRBV27 to TRBJ2-7; checking the TCRdb D call of TRBD1 is not possible without DNA. Germline V gene lookup returns CDR1 MNHEY and CDR2 SMNVEV (reference sequence). This CDR3 has 11 amino acids. This CDR3 is CASKGSGEQYF.

The chain combines TRBV5-4 with TRBJ1-6. The CDR3 is 15 residues long. CDR1 and CDR2 (germline): SGHNT, YYREEE (reference sequence). CDR3 region: CASSSGAGYNSPLHF.

V is TRBV2 and J is TRBJ2-5. The CDR3 is made up of 16 amino acids. The germline CDR1 and CDR2 sequences are SNHLY and FYNNEI. CDR3 region: CASSISFTEAIETQYF.

This chain uses TRBV27 with TRBJ2-7; TCRdb outputs TRBD2, but without DNA this stays unchecked. Germline V gene lookup returns CDR1 MNHEY and CDR2 SMNVEV (reference sequence). The CDR3 is 14 residues long. CDR3 residues: CASSLVGGTYEQYF.

The chain employs TRBV28 and TRBJ1-1; TCRdb returns TRBD1, unconfirmable since there is no DNA. Germline-derived CDR1 and CDR2 are MDHEN and SYDVKM. CDR3 length: 15 residues. CDR3: CASGTVLSGDTEAFF.

The rearrangement joins TRBV29-1 to TRBJ2-1. CDR1 is SQVTM, CDR2 ANQGSEA, per germline. This CDR3 has 16 amino acids. This CDR3 reads CSVEAPDRSSYNEQFF.

V usage is TRBV7-8 and J usage is TRBJ2-1; TCRdb's D call of TRBD2 is untestable without DNA. Germline lookup yields CDR1 SGHVS and CDR2 FQNEAQ. This CDR3 is built from 19 residues. The CDR3 sequence is CASSLDLLAGGPSIHEQFF.

V gene TRBV20-1 combines with J gene TRBJ2-7; the D gene TCRdb calls, TRBD1, cannot be checked with no DNA. The CDR3 sequence is 13 residues long. Germline values: CDR1 DFQATT, CDR2 SNEGSKA (reference sequence). The CDR3 is CSARVAGAYEQYF.

This chain joins TRBV12-3 or TRBV12-4 and TRBJ1-2. This CDR3 spans 12 amino acids. This chain's CDR3 is CASKGGLYGYTF.

The chain recombines TRBV6-2 or TRBV6-3 with TRBJ2-7; TCRdb's D call, TRBD2, is unchecked because there is no DNA. CDR3 length: 14 amino acids. CDR1 MNHEY and CDR2 SVGEGT come from the germline V gene. The CDR3 protein is CASSYGSAPYEQYF.

V usage is TRBV29-1 and J usage is TRBJ1-1; the TCRdb call, TRBD1, lacks DNA for checking. This CDR3 contains 13 residues. Germline lookup yields CDR1 SQVTM and CDR2 ANQGSEA. CDR3 sequence: CSVSLGRGAEAFF.

The rearrangement uses TRBV25-1 and TRBJ2-3; the TCRdb D gene call, TRBD1, has no DNA to confirm it. The CDR3 is made up of 15 amino acids. CDR1 and CDR2 from the germline V gene are MGHDK and SYGVNS. CDR3 residues: CASTSNPGPTDTQYF. The full variable domain, rest sourced from reference TRBV25-1 and TRBJ2-3, is EADIYQTPRYLVIGTGKKITLECSQTMGHDKMYWYQQDPGMELHLIHYSYGVNSTEKGDLSSESTVSRIRTEHFPLTLESARPSHTSQYLCASTSNPGPTDTQYFGPGTRLTVL.

The chain links TRBV7-3 to TRBJ2-7; the D call from TCRdb, TRBD2, cannot be confirmed without DNA. The CDR3 contains 13 residues. Germline CDR1 is SGHTA and CDR2 is FQGTGA. This chain's CDR3 is CASSRDLSYEQYF.

The V call is TRBV5-1, the J call TRBJ2-2; TCRdb proposes TRBD1, but this gene call is untestable without DNA. From germline, CDR1 is SGHRS and CDR2 YFSETQ. The CDR3 spans 16 residues. CDR3 protein: CASSLRGVKNTGELFF.

V gene TRBV5-5 combines with J gene TRBJ2-2; without DNA, the TCRdb call of TRBD1 cannot be checked. CDR3 size: 18 residues. The V gene's germline CDR1 is SGHKS and CDR2 YYEKEE (reference sequence). The CDR3: CASSLPTTTAAVTGELFF.

The chain couples TRBV6-6 to TRBJ1-5; absent DNA, TCRdb's TRBD1 call cannot be checked. Germline-derived CDR1 and CDR2 are MNHNY and SVGAGI (reference sequence). The CDR3 has 14 residues. The CDR3 here is CASSIPGSNQPQHF.

The rearrangement links TRBV27 to TRBJ1-4; as DNA is missing, the TRBD1 call by TCRdb cannot be tested. The CDR3 runs to 12 residues. CDR1 and CDR2 (germline): MNHEY, SMNVEV (reference sequence). The CDR3 sequence is CASRDIGEKLFF.

The chain carries TRBV20-1 and TRBJ2-7; without DNA, the TCRdb call of TRBD1 cannot be checked. The CDR3 contains 13 residues. The germline V gene has CDR1 DFQATT and CDR2 SNEGSKA (reference sequence). The chain's CDR3 is CSAPGQGPYEQYF.

This chain links TRBV4-2 with TRBJ1-1. The CDR3 is made up of 13 amino acids. Germline V gene data show CDR1 as LGHNA and CDR2 as YNFKEQ. This chain's CDR3 is CASSQVRNTEAFF.

V is TRBV12-3 or TRBV12-4 and J is TRBJ2-7; checking the TCRdb D call of TRBD2 is not possible without DNA. The length of the CDR3 is 13 residues. The CDR3 loop is CASSAGASSEQYF.

CDR3 in amino acids: CASSYEPRDSNYGYTF. The chain recombines TRBV6-5 with TRBJ1-2; TCRdb picks TRBD1, but there is no DNA to check that call. Germline lookup yields CDR1 MNHEY and CDR2 SVGAGI. The CDR3 contains 16 residues.

The chain couples TRBV7-2 to TRBJ2-7; TCRdb returns TRBD2, unconfirmable since there is no DNA. This CDR3 region has 12 residues. The germline V gene encodes CDR1 SGHTA and CDR2 FQGNSA. The CDR3 sequence: CASSEDYYEQYF.

V and J are TRBV28 and TRBJ1-1. Germline CDR1 and CDR2: MDHEN and SYDVKM. This CDR3 region has 13 residues. The CDR3 loop reads CASSLSKVGEAFF.